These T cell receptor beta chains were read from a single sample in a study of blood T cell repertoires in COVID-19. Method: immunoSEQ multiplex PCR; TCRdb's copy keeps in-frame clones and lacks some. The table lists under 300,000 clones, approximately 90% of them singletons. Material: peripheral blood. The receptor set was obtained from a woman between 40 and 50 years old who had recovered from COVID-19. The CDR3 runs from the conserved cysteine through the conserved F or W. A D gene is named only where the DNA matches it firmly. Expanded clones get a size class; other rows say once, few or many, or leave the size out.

CASSLAGGRGYEQYF	TGTGCCAGCAGCTTAGCGGGAGGGAGGGGCTACGAGCAGTACTTC	TRBD2	15	NA	TRBJ2-7	TRBV7-2
CAWAGGSYNEQFF	TGTGCCTGGGCCGGCGGGAGCTACAATGAGCAGTTCTTC	TRBD2	13	NA	TRBJ2-1	TRBV30
CASSADRGGTDTQYF	TGTGCCAGCAGCGCGGACAGGGGGGGCACAGATACGCAGTATTTT	TRBD1	15	NA	TRBJ2-3	TRBV9
CASSPGGQLELFF	TGTGCCAGCAGCCCCGGCGGGCAGTTGGAACTGTTTTTT	NA	13	NA	TRBJ1-4	TRBV6-5
CSASGGRAEQYF	TGCAGTGCTAGTGGTGGCAGGGCCGAGCAGTACTTC	NA	12	NA	TRBJ2-7	TRBV20-1
CASSFLARNEQFF	TGTGCCAGCAGCTTCCTAGCGAGAAACGAGCAGTTCTTC	NA	13	NA	TRBJ2-1	TRBV7-9
CASTDGGATDTQYF	TGTGCCAGTACCGACGGGGGGGCCACAGATACGCAGTATTTT	TRBD2	14	NA	TRBJ2-3	TRBV19
CASSLGASIREKLFF	TGCGCCAGCAGCTTGGGGGCGAGCATAAGGGAAAAACTGTTTTTT	NA	15	once	TRBJ1-4	TRBV5-1
CASSPSVNTEAFF	TGTGCCAGCTCACCATCCGTTAACACTGAAGCTTTCTTT	NA	13	NA	TRBJ1-1	TRBV18
CASSLNPGIGAGELFF	TGTGCCAGCAGCTTAAACCCCGGGATTGGAGCCGGGGAGCTGTTTTTT	NA	16	NA	TRBJ2-2	TRBV7-3
CASSLVMGGRGNEQFF	TGTGCCAGCAGCTTAGTAATGGGAGGCCGGGGGAATGAGCAGTTCTTC	NA	16	NA	TRBJ2-1	TRBV11-3
CASSKVPEGDSMTETQYF	TGTGCCAGCAGCAAAGTTCCCGAGGGGGACAGTATGACGGAGACCCAGTACTTC	NA	18	NA	TRBJ2-5	TRBV21-1
CAISAGIGTGELFF	TGTGCCATCAGTGCGGGGATAGGAACCGGGGAGCTGTTTTTT	NA	14	NA	TRBJ2-2	TRBV10-3
CASSLGLAAIQETQYF	TGTGCCAGCAGCTTGGGGCTAGCGGCAATCCAAGAGACCCAGTACTTC	TRBD2	16	NA	TRBJ2-5	TRBV5-8
CATSDRSDQPQHF	TGTGCCACCAGTGACCGGAGTGATCAGCCCCAGCATTTT	NA	13	once	TRBJ1-5	TRBV24-1
CASSLRGNEQYF	TGTGCCAGCAGCCTGCGGGGAAACGAGCAGTACTTC	NA	12	NA	TRBJ2-7	TRBV13
CASSLAGPLEKLFF	TGTGCCAGCAGCTTAGCGGGGCCCCTGGAAAAACTGTTTTTT	NA	14	NA	TRBJ1-4	TRBV7-8
CASSEWRTSGRETQYF	TGTGCCAGCAGTGAATGGCGGACTAGCGGGAGGGAGACCCAGTACTTC	TRBD2	16	NA	TRBJ2-5	TRBV25-1
CASSGLAGAHEQFF	TGCGCCAGCAGCGGACTAGCGGGGGCTCACGAGCAGTTCTTC	TRBD2	14	NA	TRBJ2-1	TRBV5-1
CASSLTGLSSYNSPLHF	TGTGCCAGCAGCTTGACAGGATTAAGCTCCTATAATTCACCCCTCCACTTT	NA	17	NA	TRBJ1-6	TRBV5-6
CASSPVGLAEHFPGELFF	TGTGCCAGCAGCCCTGTAGGGCTAGCGGAACATTTTCCCGGGGAGCTGTTTTTT	TRBD2	18	NA	TRBJ2-2	TRBV7-6
CAWRSWNTIYF	TGTGCCTGGAGGAGTTGGAACACCATATATTTT	NA	11	NA	TRBJ1-3	TRBV30
CASSQDGRGSTDTQYF	TGCGCCAGCAGCCAAGACGGGCGGGGGAGCACAGATACGCAGTATTTT	TRBD2	16	NA	TRBJ2-3	TRBV4-3
CASSPQLGGATGELFF	TGTGCCAGCAGCCCCCAACTAGGGGGGGCCACCGGGGAGCTGTTTTTT	NA	16	NA	TRBJ2-2	TRBV11-3
CASSRSPDTQYF	TGTGCCAGCAGCCGGAGTCCAGATACGCAGTATTTT	NA	12	NA	TRBJ2-3	TRBV9
CASSLAPGVTSGRKFF	TGTGCCAGCAGCTTAGCTCCCGGCGTCACTAGCGGGAGGAAGTTCTTC	TRBD2	16	NA	TRBJ2-1	TRBV11-3
CSVEPGLAGAYNEQFF	TGCAGCGTTGAACCCGGACTAGCGGGCGCCTACAATGAGCAGTTCTTC	TRBD2	16	NA	TRBJ2-1	TRBV29-1
CASSPGLAGGLAKNIQYF	TGTGCCAGCAGCCCCGGACTAGCGGGAGGACTAGCCAAAAACATTCAGTACTTC	TRBD2	18	many	TRBJ2-4	TRBV7-9
CASSPAGTSGRETQYF	TGTGCCAGCAGCCCCGCCGGGACTAGCGGGAGGGAGACCCAGTACTTC	TRBD2	16	NA	TRBJ2-5	TRBV7-3
CASKGQTNTGELFF	TGTGCCAGCAAGGGACAGACGAACACCGGGGAGCTGTTTTTT	TRBD1	14	NA	TRBJ2-2	TRBV2
CASSLGRGFPDTQYF	TGTGCCAGCAGTTTGGGGCGGGGGTTCCCAGATACGCAGTATTTT	TRBD2	15	NA	TRBJ2-3	TRBV28
CASSGSGSSYNEQFF	TGCGCCAGCAGCGGTAGCGGGAGCTCCTACAATGAGCAGTTCTTC	TRBD2	15	once	TRBJ2-1	TRBV5-1
CASSVAPLPTYNEQFF	TGTGCCAGCAGCGTAGCCCCCCTACCAACCTACAATGAGCAGTTCTTC	NA	16	NA	TRBJ2-1	TRBV9